These T cell receptor beta chains were read from a single sample in a study of tumour-infiltrating T cells in Burkitt lymphoma. Clones were sequenced by immunoSEQ multiplex PCR, and TCRdb holds only the in-frame ones, with some missing. The table shows 13,000 to 15,000 clones, with less than 90% occurring only once. Sequencing used tumor tissue. Receptors originate from a human donor with diffuse large B-cell lymphoma. CDR3s include the opening cysteine and the closing phenylalanine or tryptophan. A D gene is named only where the DNA matches it firmly. A row's size may be missing; if present it is once, few, many or a size class.

J | D | V | size | DNA | CDR3
TRBJ1-1 | . | TRBV4-1 | . | TGCGCCAGCAGCCCTACCGGGACTTTGAACACTGAAGCTTTCTTT | CASSPTGTLNTEAFF
TRBJ2-7 | . | TRBV7-2 | . | TGTGCCAGCAGCTTCGGGGGAGGCTACGAGCAGTACTTC | CASSFGGGYEQYF
TRBJ1-6 | TRBD1 | TRBV18 | few | TGTGCCAGCTCACTGGGACAGATCTTCTCCTATAATTCACCCCTCCACTTT | CASSLGQIFSYNSPLHF
TRBJ1-5 | TRBD1 | TRBV15 | . | TGTGCCACCAGCACATACCGGGACAGGCCTAGCAATCAGCCCCAGCATTTT | CATSTYRDRPSNQPQHF
TRBJ2-5 | TRBD1 | TRBV10-3 | . | TGTGCCATCAGGGACAGGGCGAAAGAGACCCAGTACTTC | CAIRDRAKETQYF
TRBJ1-4 | TRBD1 | TRBV27 | . | TGTGCCAGCGGATCCCTTGGACAGGGCGTCGAAAAACTGTTTTTT | CASGSLGQGVEKLFF
TRBJ2-7 | . | TRBV19 | . | TGTGCCAGTAGTGTACAGGGTTTTCACGAGCAGTACTTC | CASSVQGFHEQYF
TRBJ2-1 | . | TRBV9 | . | TGTGCCAGCAGCGTAGGGGGGTTCGGGAATGAGCAGTTCTTC | CASSVGGFGNEQFF
TRBJ1-4 | TRBD1 | TRBV5-8 | few | TGTGCCAGCAGCTTGGTGTCAGGGACAGGGTCGGACGAAAAACTGTTTTTT | CASSLVSGTGSDEKLFF
TRBJ2-7 | . | TRBV7-2 | . | TGTGCCAGCAGCCCGGACCTTGCCGAGCAGTACTTC | CASSPDLAEQYF
TRBJ2-2 | . | TRBV2 | . | TGTGCCAGCAGTGGCACCGGGGAGCTGTTTTTT | CASSGTGELFF
TRBJ1-1 | . | TRBV16 | . | TGTGCCAGCAGCCAACCTGCCAGGGGCGCTGAAGCTTTCTTT | CASSQPARGAEAFF
TRBJ1-6 | . | TRBV9 | few | TGTGCCAGCAGCGAAACAGGGACCGTGGGTTCACCCCTCCACTTT | CASSETGTVGSPLHF
TRBJ2-7 | TRBD2 | TRBV5-6 | . | TGTGCCAGCAGCAGCTTTATGGGACTAGCGGAATACGAGCAGTACTTC | CASSSFMGLAEYEQYF
TRBJ1-1 | . | TRBV6-1 | . | TGTGCCAGCAGTCTACGGGCGGACACTGAAGCTTTCTTT | CASSLRADTEAFF
TRBJ2-3 | . | TRBV2 | . | TGTGCCAGCAGAGCAGACAGCGGGACGCAGTATTTT | CASRADSGTQYF
TRBJ1-6 | . | TRBV6-5 | few | TGTGCCAGCAGTGAAGGAAATTCACCCCTCCACTTT | CASSEGNSPLHF
TRBJ2-5 | TRBD1 | TRBV15 | . | TGTGCCACCAGCAGGGGACAGGGGAGCGAGACCCAGTACTTC | CATSRGQGSETQYF
TRBJ1-6 | . | TRBV6-5 | . | TGTGCCAGCAGTTACTTGGTCGGGGAGACTAATTCACCCCTCCACTTT | CASSYLVGETNSPLHF
TRBJ1-1 | . | TRBV15 | few | TGTGCCACCAGCAGCCTGGGCCAGGGAGGTCCTGACACTGAAGCTTTCTTT | CATSSLGQGGPDTEAFF
TRBJ2-7 | . | TRBV7-8 | . | TGTGCCAGCAGCTCTTACTTAACAGGGCCCGAGCAGTACTTC | CASSSYLTGPEQYF
TRBJ2-3 | . | TRBV20-1 | once | TGCAGTGCTAGGACAGATACGCAGTATTTT | CSARTDTQYF
TRBJ2-3 | TRBD2 | TRBV6-9 | . | TGTGCCAGCAGCCTGACTAGCGGAGAAAGCACAGATACGCAGTATTTT | CASSLTSGESTDTQYF
TRBJ1-5 | . | TRBV4-1 | . | TGCGCCAGCAGCCAAAATTCAGGGTACAATCAGCCCCAGCATTTT | CASSQNSGYNQPQHF
TRBJ2-3 | . | TRBV29-1 | . | TGCAGCGTTGGAATGGTAACAGATACGCAGTATTTT | CSVGMVTDTQYF
TRBJ1-5 | . | TRBV15 | once | TGTGCCACCGCTTCCGGGACGGATAGCAATCAGCCCCAGCATTTT | CATASGTDSNQPQHF
TRBJ1-2 | TRBD1 | TRBV13 | few | TGTGCCAGCAGGGGGACAGCGATTAACTATGGCTACACCTTC | CASRGTAINYGYTF
TRBJ2-5 | . | TRBV14 | . | TGTGCCAGCAGCCAAGTACAGGGAAGGGACCAAGAGACCCAGTACTTC | CASSQVQGRDQETQYF
TRBJ2-4 | . | TRBV7-9 | . | TGTGCCAGCAGCTCCGCGGGACAGTCACTAGCCAAAAACATTCAGTACTTC | CASSSAGQSLAKNIQYF
TRBJ2-7 | TRBD2 | TRBV7-9 | . | TGTGCCACCAGTGGGGCTATAGGGCGGGAGAATTGGGACGAGCAGTACTTC | CATSGAIGRENWDEQYF
TRBJ2-1 | TRBD2 | TRBV27 | . | TGTGCCAGCAGTCCTCCAGGTAGCGGGGGCCCCATTTATGAGCAGTTCTTC | CASSPPGSGGPIYEQFF
TRBJ2-1 | TRBD2 | TRBV9 | . | TGTGCCAGCAGCACCCGATCTAGCGGGGGGAGCGGTGAGCAGTTCTTC | CASSTRSSGGSGEQFF
TRBJ2-5 | . | TRBV7-2 | . | TGTGCCAGCAGCTTGAATCTGAGGCAAGAGACCCAGTACTTC | CASSLNLRQETQYF
TRBJ2-1 | . | TRBV5-4 | . | TGTGCCAGCAGCCTCTCGGGGAGCTCCTACAATGAGCAGTTCTTC | CASSLSGSSYNEQFF
TRBJ1-3 | . | TRBV5-4 | . | TGTGCCAGCAGCCAACCCCCTGAAACGGGAAACACCATATATTTT | CASSQPPETGNTIYF